Following are 29 T cell receptor beta chains from one sample sequenced in a study of breast tumors, draining lymph nodes, adjacent tissues. The lymph nodes were axillary draining lymph nodes from breast cancer patients. TCRdb passed the multiplex PCR reads through MiXCR, listing each CDR3 protein once. The data show around 150,000 distinct CDR3 sequences, with 30% to 35% seen just once and roughly 2.3% held by the top ten. The sample was axillary lymph node tissue. Source of these receptors: a female donor with breast cancer. Some clones in this sample may be carry-over from other donors' samples.

The chain combines TRBV7-2 with TRBJ2-2; no definite D call. The CDR3 has 17 residues. CDR1 is SGHTA and CDR2 is FQGNSA in the germline V gene. The V end was cut by 5 bases, the J end by 2 bases, with 18 bases between. DNA for the CDR3: TGTGCCAGCAGCACTCGGACGGTCTCTGGAAACACCGGGGAGCTGTTTTTT. Amino acid sequence: CASSTRTVSGNTGELFF. Variable domain in full (rest from reference TRBV7-2 and TRBJ2-2): GAGVSQSPSNKVTEKGKDVELRCDPISGHTALYWYRQSLGQGLEFLIYFQGNSAPDKSGLPSDRFSAERTGGSVSTLTIQRTQQEDSAVYLCASSTRTVSGNTGELFFGEGSRLTVL.

This chain connects TRBV6-4 to TRBJ1-4; TRBD1 matches 8 bases. This CDR3 has 15 residues. V dropped 6 bases and J dropped 0; count of bases not matched to a gene: 3. Germline CDR1 reads MRHNA; CDR2 reads SNTAGT. The DNA of the CDR3 is TGTGCCAGCAGGATGGACAGGGCAACTAATGAAAAACTGTTTTTT. Protein sequence: CASRMDRATNEKLFF.

The table lists this clonotype with many counts. V usage is TRBV19 and J usage is TRBJ1-6; perhaps TRBD1 as D (5 bases). Germline-derived CDR1 and CDR2 are LNHDA and SQIVND (reference sequence). V lost 7 bases, J lost 3 bases, and 7 bases lay in between. CDR3 length: 13 residues. CDR3 nucleotides: TGTGCCAGTAAGGGGAACTATAATTCACCCCTCCACTTT. Translating gives CASKGNYNSPLHF.

This clonotype showed up many times. The rearrangement uses TRBV5-6 and TRBJ2-7, with a weak D call TRBD2 (5 bases). CDR1 is SGHDT and CDR2 is YYEEEE in the germline V gene. Between the trimmed V and J ends, which lost 5 bases and 7 bases, there was a span of 16 bases. CDR3 length: 13 residues. The CDR3 DNA reads as TGTGCCAGCAGGCTCACTGGTTCGGGGGAGCAGTACTTC. Translated: CASRLTGSGEQYF.

This clonotype was recorded at least ten times. This may be a read error, as it is one base from a much larger clone. The chain joins TRBV12-3 or TRBV12-4 to TRBJ1-2; D uncertain. The V gene lost 3 bases and the J gene lost 6 bases, with 14 bases spanning the gap. The CDR3 is made up of 14 amino acids. CDR3 DNA: TGTGCCAGCAGTTTCCGGGCAGGATCAGATGGCTACACCTTC. This gives the protein CASSFRAGSDGYTF.

As to this clonotype: A clone one base away is much larger, so this may be a read error. The CDR3 ends on some other residue instead of the conserved phenylalanine or tryptophan, so this is likely a read error. The genes are TRBV9 and TRBJ1-1; TRBD1 matches at 7 bases. Germline-derived CDR1 and CDR2 are SGDLS and YYNGEE. The CDR3 loop spans 14 amino acids. J lost 4 bases, V lost 3 bases, and 6 bases had no gene match. CDR3 nucleotide sequence: TGTGCCAGCAGCGCAGACAGGGTTTCCACTGAAGCTTTCTCT. Its translation is CASSADRVSTEAFS.

The CDR3 coding sequence is TGTGCCAGCAGCGAGGGATCCGGTGGGACTACTAGCACAGATACGCAGTATTTT. This translates into CASSEGSGGTTSTDTQYF. The rearrangement uses TRBV9 and TRBJ2-3; the match to TRBD2 covers 7 bases. V shed 3 bases, J shed 0 bases, and the junction held 13 bases outside the gene matches. The CDR3 has 18 residues. CDR1 is SGDLS and CDR2 is YYNGEE in the germline V gene.

This clonotype was picked up one time. Relative to the germline gene, one junction end is altered; a read error may explain this. CDR3: CASTDAGTGVNYGYTF. In nucleotides, the CDR3 is TGTGCCAGCACCGACGCCGGGACAGGGGTAAACTATGGCTACACCTTT. The chain uses TRBV19 and TRBJ1-2, with 10 bases matching TRBD1. The CDR3 sequence is 16 residues long. The germline V gene encodes CDR1 LNHDA and CDR2 SQIVND (reference sequence).

J is TRBJ2-5 and V is TRBV29-1; 8 bases match TRBD2. V gave up 3 bases and J gave up 3 bases; unmatched junction bases: 3. CDR3 length: 13 amino acids. The germline V gene encodes CDR1 SQVTM and CDR2 ANQGSEA. As DNA, the CDR3 is TGCAGCGTTGAGGAGGGACTAGAAGAGACCCAGTACTTC. Translating gives CSVEEGLEETQYF.

This clonotype was detected only once. One end of the junction is discordant with germline, which a read error may explain. The chain couples TRBV20-1 to TRBJ1-2; 9 nucleotides match TRBD1. The length of the CDR3 is 14 residues. CDR1 is DFQATT and CDR2 is SNEGSKA in the germline V gene (reference sequence). CDR3 region: CGALRQGEVGGYTF. Here the CDR3 DNA reads TGCGGTGCTCTCAGACAGGGGGAAGTCGGAGGCTACACCTTC.

The sample holds many counts of this clonotype. V usage is TRBV3-1 and J usage is TRBJ1-6; D perhaps matches TRBD1 (5 bases). The V and J ends lost 0 bases and 9 bases respectively, with 12 bases between them. The CDR3 covers 15 residues. Per the germline V gene, CDR1 is LGHDT and CDR2 is YNNKEL (reference sequence). As DNA, the CDR3 is TGTGCCAGCAGCCAAGAAGGGGTTACCGTTTCACCCCTCCACTTT. Its translation is CASSQEGVTVSPLHF.

This clonotype was recorded at least ten times. V and J are TRBV5-1 and TRBJ2-2, with TRBD1 matching over 8 bases. Germline lookup yields CDR1 SGHRS and CDR2 YFSETQ. J lost 2 bases, V lost 5 bases, and 2 bases had no gene match. There are 14 residues in the CDR3. CDR3 DNA sequence: TGCGCCAGCAGGACAGGGGAAAACACCGGGGAGCTGTTTTTT. Encoded protein: CASRTGENTGELFF.

This chain links TRBV29-1 with TRBJ2-7; 10 nucleotides align to TRBD1. Losses at the gene ends were 4 bases for V and 0 bases for J; bases not matched to a gene: 3. The CDR3 totals 14 residues. Germline CDR1 SQVTM, CDR2 ANQGSEA. CDR3 in amino acids: CSVVGQGTSYEQYV. CDR3 bases: TGCAGCGTTGTGGGACAGGGGACCTCCTACGAGCAGTACGTC.

This clonotype was seen a handful of times. The V and J genes are TRBV6-4 and TRBJ1-1; 7 bases are shared with TRBD1. After removal of 4 bases from V and 5 bases from J, the junction contained 4 bases not matched to a gene. The length of the CDR3 is 13 residues. Germline V gives CDR1 MRHNA, CDR2 SNTAGT. CDR3 sequence: CASSALQGTEAFF. CDR3 in DNA: TGTGCCAGCAGTGCTCTACAGGGGACTGAAGCTTTCTTT.

This clonotype occurred many times. The chain has TRBV12-3 or TRBV12-4 and TRBJ2-1; possible D gene TRBD1, 5 bases. The CDR3 spans 12 residues. V shed 5 bases and J shed 7 bases, with 9 bases lying between them. The CDR3 DNA is TGTGCCAGCAGTAAAGACAGTAATGAGCAGTTCTTC. This translates into CASSKDSNEQFF.

This clonotype was counted only a few times. It may be a read error: a sequence one base away is much more abundant. The chain recombines TRBV12-3 or TRBV12-4 with TRBJ2-3, with 7 positions matching TRBD2. CDR3 length equals 16 residues. The CDR3 loop is CTSSLGEGWGTDTQYF. The DNA of the CDR3 is TGTACCAGCAGTTTGGGGGAGGGGTGGGGCACAGATACGCAGTATTTT.

This clonotype was counted many times. The CDR3 loop reads CASTDSGTRRKTQYF. The CDR3 DNA reads as TGTGCCAGCACCGACTCCGGGACTAGAAGGAAGACCCAGTACTTC. This chain joins TRBV6-2 or TRBV6-3 and TRBJ2-5, with TRBD2 matching 8 bases. Losses at the gene ends were 7 bases for V and 6 bases for J; bases not matched to a gene: 13. The CDR3 runs to 15 residues. Germline CDR1 and CDR2: MNHEY and SVGEGT.

This clonotype was recorded many times. This chain joins TRBV11-2 and TRBJ2-3; 7 bases line up with TRBD1. The CDR3 contains 15 residues. Germline-derived CDR1 and CDR2 are SGHAT and FQNNGV. J was trimmed by 0 bases and V by 6 bases; bases with no gene match: 6. In nucleotides, the CDR3 is TGTGCCAGCAGTTTGTCGGGACAGAGCACAGATACGCAGTATTTT. Amino acids: CASSLSGQSTDTQYF.

About this clonotype: A read error may explain this, as a much larger clone is one base away. The V gene is TRBV28, the J gene TRBJ2-7; D might be TRBD2 (5 bases). The CDR3 has 15 residues. The germline V gene has CDR1 MDHEN and CDR2 SYDVKM. The CDR3 DNA follows: TGTGCCAGCAGTTTCGAGGGTAAGAGGTCCTACAAGCAGTACTTC. Amino acids: CASSFEGKRSYKQYF.

This clonotype was counted at least ten times. The genes are TRBV28 and TRBJ1-2; no reliable D call. Germline V gives CDR1 MDHEN, CDR2 SYDVKM. V lost 6 bases and J 0 bases, leaving 14 bases between the germline ends. There are 15 residues in the CDR3. CDR3 loop: CASSRAGRPNYGYTF. CDR3 nucleotide sequence: TGTGCCAGCAGCAGAGCTGGACGGCCTAACTATGGCTACACCTTC.

The V call is TRBV15, the J call TRBJ1-6, with D possibly matching TRBD1 (5 bases). Trimming shortened V by 1 base and J by 9 bases, and 10 bases separated the two germline ends. Germline lookup yields CDR1 LNHNV and CDR2 YYDKDF (reference sequence). This CDR3 is 14 amino acids long. In DNA form, the CDR3 reads TGTGCCACCAGCAGAGGGGGGGTGCGTTCACCCCTCCACTTT. Residues: CATSRGGVRSPLHF. The full variable domain, with the rest looked up from reference TRBV15 and TRBJ1-6, is DAMVIQNPRYQVTQFGKPVTLSCSQTLNHNVMYWYQQKSSQAPKLLFHYYDKDFNNEADTPDNFQSRRPNTSFCFLDIRSPGLGDTAMYLCATSRGGVRSPLHFGNGTRLTVT.

The rearrangement links TRBV11-2 to TRBJ2-7; D is perhaps TRBD1 or TRBD2 (5 bases each). The CDR3 has 14 residues. Germline CDR1 reads SGHAT; CDR2 reads FQNNGV. CDR3 DNA sequence: TGTGCCAGCAGCTTATCTCTAGGGACCCACGAGCAGTATGTC. Translated, it gives CASSLSLGTHEQYV.

This clonotype has ten or more counts. The V and J genes are TRBV5-1 and TRBJ1-5; D is unresolved. Per the germline V gene, CDR1 is SGHRS and CDR2 is YFSETQ. The germline V and J ends were trimmed by 0 bases and 3 bases, with 7 bases remaining between them. The CDR3 runs 14 residues. The CDR3 protein is CASSLDSNNQPQHF. CDR3 sequence (DNA): TGCGCCAGCAGCTTGGACAGCAACAATCAGCCCCAGCATTTT.

Comments on this clonotype: The junction does not match germline at one end; this may be a read error. The chain employs TRBV7-7 and TRBJ2-5, with D possibly TRBD2 on 6 matching bases. The CDR3 has 14 residues. From germline, CDR1 is SSHAT and CDR2 FNYEAQ (reference sequence). CDR3 in amino acids: CASSPIAGTETQYF. In DNA, the CDR3 is TGTGCTAGCAGCCCGATTGCGGGGACAGAGACCCAGTACTTC.

This clonotype was picked up many times. A read error may be the cause here, since a much bigger clone is one base away. The CDR3 loop reads CASSFDGTGVGNSPLHF. The DNA for the CDR3 is TGTGCCAGCAGTTTCGACGGGACAGGGGTTGGTAATTCACCCCTCCACTTT. The chain couples TRBV12-3 or TRBV12-4 to TRBJ1-6, with 10 bases identical to TRBD1. The CDR3 has 17 amino acids. V lost 3 bases and J lost 6; bases outside the gene matches: 8.

This clonotype was observed many times. The chain recombines TRBV6-1 with TRBJ1-4; D is undetermined. This CDR3 has 13 residues. V was pared by 3 bases and J by 10 bases, with 12 bases between. Germline CDR1 reads MNHNS; CDR2 reads SASEGT. The CDR3 loop reads CASSEALVVKLFF. In DNA form, the CDR3 reads TGTGCCAGCAGTGAGGCCCTCGTTGTAAAACTGTTTTTT.

This clonotype was counted only a few times. This sequence joins TRBV7-6 and TRBJ1-4, with 7 positions matching TRBD1. The CDR3 runs to 15 residues. V lost 5 bases, J lost 8 bases, and 11 bases stayed unmatched. The V gene's germline CDR1 is SGHVS and CDR2 FNYEAQ. DNA of the CDR3: TGTGCCAGCAGCGTAGGACAGGCTGGAGTAGAAAAACTGTTTTTT. Protein: CASSVGQAGVEKLFF.

This clonotype was detected many times. The chain carries TRBV28 and TRBJ1-6; TRBD1 matches at 7 bases. From germline, CDR1 is MDHEN and CDR2 SYDVKM. V dropped 3 bases and J dropped 7; count of bases not matched to a gene: 3. This CDR3 contains 14 residues. The CDR3 protein is CASSLLRGNSPLHF. CDR3 sequence (DNA): TGTGCCAGCAGTTTGCTCAGGGGGAATTCACCCCTCCACTTT.

Comment on this clonotype: Since the CDR3 does not end with the conserved phenylalanine or tryptophan, this likely comes from a read error. The chain combines TRBV3-1 with TRBJ2-5; no reliable D call. V was clipped by 4 bases and J by 4 bases, with 16 bases between them. CDR1 and CDR2 from the germline V gene are LGHDT and YNNKEL (reference sequence). The CDR3 extends over 15 amino acids. Here the CDR3 DNA reads TGTGCCAGCAGCCCGTGCAGAAAGGTGAGAGAGACCCAGTACCTC. Translation gives CASSPCRKVRETQYL.